This T cell receptor beta chain was sequenced in a study of blood T cell repertoires in COVID-19. Study at large: Spain, Italy and the United States supplied samples that represented acute and convalescent COVID-19. The analysed material was cDNA or gDNA that came from T cells, B-cell-depleted T cells, or PBMCs.

Study processing details: Counts of nucleated cells, estimated from reference gene primer amplification, were obtained. Using immunoSEQ multiplex PCR, the repertoire was profiled, and TCRdb retains in-frame clones only, with some absent. V, J and clone size are those of that table, while D and trimming were read from the DNA. The sample lists about 140,000 clones; roughly 80% were seen once. V shed 4 bases and J 7 bases; nucleotides not matched to a gene: 4. CDR3 size: 14 residues. Germline V gene data show CDR1 as LGHDT and CDR2 as YNNKEL (reference sequence). The specimen sequenced was peripheral blood. The sequence was collected from a woman aged 80 or over in a cohort sampled during active or convalescent COVID-19. The chain combines TRBV3-1 (or the pseudogene TRBV3-2) with TRBJ1-2; TRBD1 agrees at 12 bases. The CDR3: CASSRGQGAGGYTF. As DNA, the CDR3 is TGTGCCAGCAGCCGGGGACAGGGGGCGGGTGGCTACACCTTC.